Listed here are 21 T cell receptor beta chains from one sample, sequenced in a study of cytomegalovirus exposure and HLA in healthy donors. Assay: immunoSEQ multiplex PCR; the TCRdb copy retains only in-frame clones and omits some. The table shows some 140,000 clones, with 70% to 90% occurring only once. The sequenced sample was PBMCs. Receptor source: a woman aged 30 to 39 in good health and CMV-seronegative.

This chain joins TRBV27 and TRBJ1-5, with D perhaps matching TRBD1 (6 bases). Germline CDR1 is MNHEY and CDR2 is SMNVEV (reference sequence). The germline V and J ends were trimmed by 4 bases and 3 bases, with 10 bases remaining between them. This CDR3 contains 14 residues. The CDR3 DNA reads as TGTGCCAGCAGTTCAACAGGGTACAATCAGCCCCAGCATTTT. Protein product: CASSSTGYNQPQHF.

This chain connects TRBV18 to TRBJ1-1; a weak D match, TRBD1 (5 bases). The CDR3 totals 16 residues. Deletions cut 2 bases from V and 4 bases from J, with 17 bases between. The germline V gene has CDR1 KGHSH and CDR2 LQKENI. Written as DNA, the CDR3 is TGTGCCAGCTCACCAGGTATTGGGACTCTTAGCACTGAAGCTTTCTTT. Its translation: CASSPGIGTLSTEAFF.

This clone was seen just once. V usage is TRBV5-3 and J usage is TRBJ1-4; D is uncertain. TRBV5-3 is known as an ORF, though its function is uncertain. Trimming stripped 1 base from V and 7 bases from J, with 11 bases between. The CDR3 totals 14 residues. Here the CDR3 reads CARSLFPVCEKLFF. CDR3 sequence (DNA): TGTGCCAGAAGCTTGTTCCCTGTTTGTGAAAAACTGTTTTTT.

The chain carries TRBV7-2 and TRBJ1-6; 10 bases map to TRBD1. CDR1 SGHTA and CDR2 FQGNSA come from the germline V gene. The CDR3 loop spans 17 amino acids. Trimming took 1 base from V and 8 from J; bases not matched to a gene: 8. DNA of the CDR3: TGTGCCAGCAGCTTAGTTACGTGGACAGGGGGAGATTCACCCCTCCACTTT. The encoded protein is CASSLVTWTGGDSPLHF.

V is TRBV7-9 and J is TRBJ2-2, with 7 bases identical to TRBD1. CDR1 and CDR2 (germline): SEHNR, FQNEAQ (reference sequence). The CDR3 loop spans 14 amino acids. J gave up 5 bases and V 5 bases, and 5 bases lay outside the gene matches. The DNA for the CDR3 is TGTGCCAGCAGCAACCAGGACAGGACCGGGGAGCTGTTTTTT. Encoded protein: CASSNQDRTGELFF.

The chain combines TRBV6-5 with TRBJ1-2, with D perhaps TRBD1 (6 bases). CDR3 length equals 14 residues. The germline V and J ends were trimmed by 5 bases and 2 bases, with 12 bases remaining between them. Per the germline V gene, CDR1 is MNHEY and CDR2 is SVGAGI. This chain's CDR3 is CASSDPGTNYGYTF. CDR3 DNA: TGTGCCAGCAGTGATCCAGGGACAAACTATGGCTACACCTTC.

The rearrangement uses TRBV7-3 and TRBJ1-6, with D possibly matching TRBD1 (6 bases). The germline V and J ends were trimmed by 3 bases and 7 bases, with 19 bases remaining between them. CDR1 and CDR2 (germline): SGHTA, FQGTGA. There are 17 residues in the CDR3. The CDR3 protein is CASSFGTSNLRNSPLHF. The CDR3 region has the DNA TGTGCCAGCAGCTTCGGGACATCCAACCTGAGGAATTCACCCCTCCACTTT.

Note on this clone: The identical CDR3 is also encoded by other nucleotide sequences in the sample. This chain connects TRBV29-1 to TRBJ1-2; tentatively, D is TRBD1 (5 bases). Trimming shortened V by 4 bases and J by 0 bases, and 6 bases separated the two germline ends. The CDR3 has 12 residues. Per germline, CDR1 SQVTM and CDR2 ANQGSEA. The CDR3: CSVAGSNYGYTF. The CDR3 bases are TGCAGCGTTGCAGGGTCTAACTATGGCTACACCTTC.

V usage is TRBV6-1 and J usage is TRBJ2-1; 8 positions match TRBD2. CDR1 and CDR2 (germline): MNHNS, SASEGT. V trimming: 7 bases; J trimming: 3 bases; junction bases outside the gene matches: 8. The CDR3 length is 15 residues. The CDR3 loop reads CASKVSAGGYNEQFF. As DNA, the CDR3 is TGTGCCAGCAAAGTGTCCGCGGGGGGCTACAATGAGCAGTTCTTC.

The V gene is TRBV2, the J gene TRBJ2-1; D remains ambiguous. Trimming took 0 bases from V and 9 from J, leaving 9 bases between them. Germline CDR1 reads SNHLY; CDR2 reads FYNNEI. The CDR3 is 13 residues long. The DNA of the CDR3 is TGTGCCAGCAGTGAAGCGCTGAGGTTTGAGCAGTTCTTC. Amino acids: CASSEALRFEQFF.

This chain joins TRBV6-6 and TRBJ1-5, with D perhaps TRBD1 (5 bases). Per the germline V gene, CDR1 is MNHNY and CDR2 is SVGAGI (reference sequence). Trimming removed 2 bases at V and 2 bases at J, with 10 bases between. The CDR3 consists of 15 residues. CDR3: CASSYVGAGNQPQHF. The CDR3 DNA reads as TGTGCCAGCAGTTACGTAGGGGCCGGCAATCAGCCCCAGCATTTT.

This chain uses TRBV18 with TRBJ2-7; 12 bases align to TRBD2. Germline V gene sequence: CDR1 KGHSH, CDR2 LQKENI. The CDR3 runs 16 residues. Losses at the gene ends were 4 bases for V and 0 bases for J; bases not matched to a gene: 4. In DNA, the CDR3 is TGTGCCAGCTCACGAGGACTAGCGGGGACCTCCTACGAGCAGTACTTC. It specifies CASSRGLAGTSYEQYF.

CDR3 loop: CASNILKTALNTEAFF. DNA of the CDR3: TGTGCCAGCAACATATTAAAGACAGCCTTAAACACTGAAGCTTTCTTT. This chain connects TRBV6-4 to TRBJ1-1; D is perhaps TRBD1 (5 bases). The ends were cut back, 7 bases at V and 2 bases at J, with 20 bases in the middle. The CDR3 sequence is 16 residues long. CDR1 MRHNA and CDR2 SNTAGT come from the germline V gene.

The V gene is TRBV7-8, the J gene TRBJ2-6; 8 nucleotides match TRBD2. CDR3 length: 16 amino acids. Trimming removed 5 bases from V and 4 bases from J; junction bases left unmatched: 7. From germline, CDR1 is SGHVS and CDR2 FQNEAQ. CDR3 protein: CASSHRRGAGANVLTF. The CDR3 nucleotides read TGTGCCAGCAGCCACAGGCGGGGGGCCGGGGCCAACGTCCTGACTTTC.

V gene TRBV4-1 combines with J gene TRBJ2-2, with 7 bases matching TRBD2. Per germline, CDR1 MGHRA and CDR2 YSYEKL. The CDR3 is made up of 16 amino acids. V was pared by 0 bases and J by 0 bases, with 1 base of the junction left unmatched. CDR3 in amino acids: CASSQDRGANTGELFF. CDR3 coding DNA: TGCGCCAGCAGCCAAGATCGGGGGGCGAACACCGGGGAGCTGTTTTTT.

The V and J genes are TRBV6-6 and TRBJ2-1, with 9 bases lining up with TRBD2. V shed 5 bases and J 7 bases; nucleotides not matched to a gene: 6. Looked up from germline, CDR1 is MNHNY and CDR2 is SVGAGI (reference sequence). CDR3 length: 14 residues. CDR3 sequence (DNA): TGTGCCAGCAGTGCCGGGACTAGCTGGAATGAGCAGTTCTTC. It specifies CASSAGTSWNEQFF.

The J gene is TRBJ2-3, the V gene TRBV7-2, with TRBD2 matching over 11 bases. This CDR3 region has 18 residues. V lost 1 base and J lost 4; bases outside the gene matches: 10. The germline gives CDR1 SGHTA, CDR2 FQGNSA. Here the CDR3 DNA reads TGTGCCAGCAGCTTAGTTCTGGCTAGCGGGGGGAGAGCAGATACGCAGTATTTT. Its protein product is CASSLVLASGGRADTQYF. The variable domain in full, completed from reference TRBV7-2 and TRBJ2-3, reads GAGVSQSPSNKVTEKGKDVELRCDPISGHTALYWYRQSLGQGLEFLIYFQGNSAPDKSGLPSDRFSAERTGGSVSTLTIQRTQQEDSAVYLCASSLVLASGGRADTQYFGPGTRLTVL.

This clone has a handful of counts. In DNA, the CDR3 is TGTGCCAGCAGTTTGCGGGGGGATTACGAGCAGTACTTC. Encoded protein: CASSLRGDYEQYF. The rearrangement uses TRBV27 and TRBJ2-7; 8 positions match TRBD2. Trimming removed 3 bases from V and 4 bases from J; junction bases left unmatched: 2. CDR1 MNHEY and CDR2 SMNVEV come from the germline V gene (reference sequence). The CDR3 spans 13 residues.

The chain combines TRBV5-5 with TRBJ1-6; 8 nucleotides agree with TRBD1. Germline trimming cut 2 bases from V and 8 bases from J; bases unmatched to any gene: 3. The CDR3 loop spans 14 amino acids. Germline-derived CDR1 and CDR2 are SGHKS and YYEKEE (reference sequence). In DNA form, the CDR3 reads TGTGCCAGCAGCTTAGCAGGGGGCGATTCACCCCTCCACTTT. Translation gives CASSLAGGDSPLHF.

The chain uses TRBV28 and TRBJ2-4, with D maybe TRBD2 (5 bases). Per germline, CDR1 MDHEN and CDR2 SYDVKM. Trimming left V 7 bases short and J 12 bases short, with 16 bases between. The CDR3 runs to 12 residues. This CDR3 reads CASTADYVHQYF. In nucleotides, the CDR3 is TGTGCCAGCACGGCAGACTATGTTCATCAGTACTTC.

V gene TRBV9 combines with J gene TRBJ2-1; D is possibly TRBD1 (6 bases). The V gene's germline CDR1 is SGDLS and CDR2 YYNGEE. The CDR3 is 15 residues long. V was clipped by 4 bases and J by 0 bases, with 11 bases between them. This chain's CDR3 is CASSPRDNSYNEQFF. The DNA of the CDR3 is TGTGCCAGCAGCCCACGGGACAACTCCTACAATGAGCAGTTCTTC. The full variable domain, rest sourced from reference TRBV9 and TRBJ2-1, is DSGVTQTPKHLITATGQRVTLRCSPRSGDLSVYWYQQSLDQGLQFLIQYYNGEERAKGNILERFSAQQFPDLHSELNLSSLELGDSALYFCASSPRDNSYNEQFFGPGTRLTVL.